The 16 T cell receptor beta chains in this list originate from one sample, sequenced in a study of blood T cell repertoires in COVID-19 (dated by TCRdb to 2019 to 2021). The library was obtained by the immunoSEQ multiplex PCR assay. TCRdb took over this immuneACCESS table, retaining in-frame rearrangements with V and J assigned. Such tables are incomplete; in checked studies, under half of the missing clones stem from an unresolved V gene, and the remainder is unexplained. Across this sample there are some 200,000 clones, with approximately 91% seen only once. The ten largest clones represent 4% to 6% of the sample. The sequencing sample was made of peripheral blood. The receptor source for this set is a woman in her thirties or forties with acute or convalescent COVID-19.

V usage is TRBV19 and J usage is TRBJ1-5; D is uncertain. Germline CDR1 is LNHDA and CDR2 is SQIVND (reference sequence). The CDR3 is 12 residues long. The ends were cut back, 5 bases at V and 1 base at J, with 3 bases in the middle. CDR3 loop: CASSLSNQPQHF. The CDR3 DNA sequence: TGTGCCAGTAGTCTAAGCAATCAGCCCCAGCATTTT.

This chain connects TRBV7-2 to TRBJ2-1; 8 nucleotides agree with TRBD2. Germline CDR1 SGHTA, CDR2 FQGNSA. J gave up 6 bases and V 4 bases, and 2 bases lay outside the gene matches. The CDR3 loop spans 13 amino acids. The DNA of the CDR3 is TGTGCCAGCAGCTACACTAGCGGCAATGAGCAGTTCTTC. It specifies CASSYTSGNEQFF.

The chain joins TRBV19 to TRBJ2-3; D is undetermined. The CDR3 covers 12 residues. Germline V gene sequence: CDR1 LNHDA, CDR2 SQIVND (reference sequence). Trimming pared 8 bases from V and 2 bases from J, leaving 8 bases between. CDR3: CASRSYTDTQYF. The CDR3 DNA sequence: TGTGCCAGTCGGAGCTACACAGATACGCAGTATTTT.

This clone was recorded only once. The genes are TRBV11-2 and TRBJ1-2; D unresolved. Per germline, CDR1 SGHAT and CDR2 FQNNGV. The CDR3 extends over 16 amino acids. V shed 1 base and J shed 7 bases, with 19 bases lying between them. The CDR3 sequence is CASSLVGRIREGGYTF. The CDR3 DNA follows: TGTGCCAGCAGCTTAGTTGGCAGGATTCGAGAGGGTGGCTACACCTTC.

V and J are TRBV6-5 and TRBJ2-4; 8 nucleotides match TRBD1. This CDR3 has 14 residues. Germline V gene sequence: CDR1 MNHEY, CDR2 SVGAGI. The ends lost 10 bases at V and 4 bases at J; junction bases unmatched: 9. The DNA for the CDR3 is TGTGCCACGAGGATCCAGGGGGCAAAAAACATTCAGTACTTC. Its translation is CATRIQGAKNIQYF.

The V and J genes are TRBV2 and TRBJ1-2, with D possibly matching TRBD1 (6 bases). The ends were cut back, 11 bases at V and 2 bases at J, with 15 bases in the middle. This CDR3 region has 13 residues. The V gene's germline CDR1 is SNHLY and CDR2 FYNNEI. CDR3 nucleotides: TGTGCCGGAGAGAAGGGGGAAAACTATGGCTACACCTTC. The encoded protein is CAGEKGENYGYTF.

With regard to this clone: This sample also contains other DNA sequences that code for the same CDR3. The rearrangement uses TRBV2 and TRBJ1-2; D remains unclear. The germline gives CDR1 SNHLY, CDR2 FYNNEI. V lost 1 base and J 5 bases, leaving 8 bases between the germline ends. CDR3 size: 13 residues. The CDR3 bases are TGTGCCAGCAGTGAAGGCAGACTTTATGGCTACACCTTC. Amino acids: CASSEGRLYGYTF.

This chain joins TRBV6-5 and TRBJ2-5, with D possibly being TRBD2 (5 bases). Germline V gene data show CDR1 as MNHEY and CDR2 as SVGAGI. V lost 8 bases and J lost 5, with 18 bases in between. This CDR3 comprises 14 residues. In DNA form, the CDR3 reads TGTGCCAGCTCTACCCGGGGAAATAGGGAGACCCAGTACTTC. It codes for CASSTRGNRETQYF.

V usage is TRBV3-1 (or the pseudogene TRBV3-2) and J usage is TRBJ1-6; D gene uncertain. The CDR3 is made up of 14 amino acids. Germline V CDR1 and CDR2: LGHDT, YNNKEL (reference sequence). Trimming shortened V by 0 bases and J by 7 bases, and 7 bases separated the two germline ends. This CDR3 is CASSQEAGNSPLHF. CDR3 nucleotide sequence: TGTGCCAGCAGCCAAGAGGCGGGGAATTCACCCCTCCACTTT.

The CDR3 DNA reads TGTGCCAGCAGTGCCGGGACAGGGAAAGGCTACACCTTC. Amino acids: CASSAGTGKGYTF. V is TRBV2 and J is TRBJ1-2; TRBD1 matches 9 bases. V shed 4 bases and J 8 bases; nucleotides not matched to a gene: 5. From germline, CDR1 is SNHLY and CDR2 FYNNEI. The CDR3 extends over 13 amino acids.

The V and J genes are TRBV2 and TRBJ1-2, with TRBD1 identical over 7 bases. The CDR3 extends over 12 amino acids. V lost 4 bases and J lost 9; bases outside the gene matches: 5. Germline V gives CDR1 SNHLY, CDR2 FYNNEI. In DNA, the CDR3 is TGTGCCAGCAGTGGACAGGGAAAAAGCTACACCTTC. This codes for CASSGQGKSYTF.

The V and J genes are TRBV4-1 and TRBJ2-1; 10 bases map to TRBD2. The CDR3 runs 16 residues. The germline V gene encodes CDR1 MGHRA and CDR2 YSYEKL. Trimming removed 4 bases from V and 4 bases from J; junction bases left unmatched: 7. CDR3 sequence reads: CASSPSSGGSYNEQFF. CDR3 sequence (DNA): TGCGCCAGCAGCCCCTCTAGCGGGGGTTCATACAATGAGCAGTTCTTC.

This clone was observed a few times. The chain links TRBV7-2 to TRBJ1-1; no firm D call. Germline-derived CDR1 and CDR2 are SGHTA and FQGNSA. The V end was cut by 1 base, the J end by 4 bases, with 7 bases between. The CDR3 covers 13 residues. The CDR3 region has the DNA TGTGCCAGCAGCTTAGTATGGGCCACTGAAGCTTTCTTT. Protein sequence: CASSLVWATEAFF.

V and J are TRBV18 and TRBJ1-4; possibly TRBD1 for D (5 bases). This CDR3 region has 14 residues. The V gene's germline CDR1 is KGHSH and CDR2 LQKENI. Trimming cost V 3 bases and J 6 bases, with 11 bases left between them. The CDR3 nucleotides read TGTGCCAGCTCACCCCAGGGTCCTTATGAAAAACTGTTTTTT. This encodes CASSPQGPYEKLFF.

In regard to this clone: This specimen includes other DNA sequences encoding the same CDR3. The chain recombines TRBV9 with TRBJ1-1, with a tentative D call TRBD1 (5 bases). The CDR3 totals 13 residues. Trimming removed 1 base at V and 2 bases at J, with 6 bases between. Germline assignment: CDR1 SGDLS and CDR2 YYNGEE. CDR3 sequence: CASSVTGNTEAFF. The DNA for the CDR3 is TGTGCCAGCAGCGTAACAGGAAACACTGAAGCTTTCTTT.

The genes are TRBV6-5 and TRBJ1-5; D gene ambiguous. The V gene's germline CDR1 is MNHEY and CDR2 SVGAGI. V shed 4 bases and J shed 4 bases, with 17 bases lying between them. The CDR3 has 16 amino acids. CDR3 sequence (DNA): TGTGCCAGCAGTTTTGGCCTTGGAGGGAGTAATCAGCCCCAGCATTTT. This codes for CASSFGLGGSNQPQHF.